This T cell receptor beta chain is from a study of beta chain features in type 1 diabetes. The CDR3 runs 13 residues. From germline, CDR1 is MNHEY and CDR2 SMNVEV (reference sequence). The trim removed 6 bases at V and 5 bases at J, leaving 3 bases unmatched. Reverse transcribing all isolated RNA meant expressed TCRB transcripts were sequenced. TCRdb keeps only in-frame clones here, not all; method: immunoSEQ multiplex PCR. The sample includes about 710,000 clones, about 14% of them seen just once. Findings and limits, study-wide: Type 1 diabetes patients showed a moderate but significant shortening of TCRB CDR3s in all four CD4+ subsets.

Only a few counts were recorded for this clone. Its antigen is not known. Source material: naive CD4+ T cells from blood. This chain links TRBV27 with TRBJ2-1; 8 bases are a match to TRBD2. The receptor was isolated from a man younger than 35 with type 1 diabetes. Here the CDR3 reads CASSGLANNEQFF. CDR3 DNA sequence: TGTGCCAGCAGCGGACTAGCAAACAATGAGCAGTTCTTC.